The 2 T cell receptor beta chains listed next were all sequenced from one sample in a study of blood T cell repertoires in COVID-19. Only in-frame clones appear in the TCRdb table, and some are missing; sequencing was by immunoSEQ multiplex PCR. This repertoire shows 250,000 to 300,000 clones, 65% to 90% found once; its top ten account for roughly 1.9%. Sequencing was performed on peripheral blood. Source of these receptors: a man aged 30 to 39 with active or convalescent COVID-19.

The CDR3 reads CASSLTGFSYEQYF. The DNA for the CDR3 is TGCGCCAGCAGCTTGACAGGGTTCAGCTACGAGCAGTACTTC. The chain employs TRBV5-1 and TRBJ2-7; D is perhaps TRBD1 (6 bases). Trimming cost V 1 base and J 3 bases, with 11 bases left between them. CDR3 length: 14 residues. Germline CDR1 reads SGHRS; CDR2 reads YFSETQ.

This clone has more than one count but fewer than ten. The rearrangement links TRBV19 to TRBJ1-5, with 10 bases that match TRBD1. The CDR3 loop spans 16 amino acids. Germline CDR1 reads LNHDA; CDR2 reads SQIVND (reference sequence). The trim removed 6 bases at V and 4 bases at J, leaving 9 bases unmatched. Written as DNA, the CDR3 is TGTGCCAGTAGGGCCCCGGGGACAGGGGATAATCAGCCCCAGCATTTT. Protein sequence: CASRAPGTGDNQPQHF. The variable domain in full, with the rest retrieved from reference TRBV19 and TRBJ1-5, is DGGITQSPKYLFRKEGQNVTLSCEQNLNHDAMYWYRQDPGQGLRLIYYSQIVNDFQKGDIAEGYSVSREKKESFPLTVTSAQKNPTAFYLCASRAPGTGDNQPQHFGDGTRLSIL.